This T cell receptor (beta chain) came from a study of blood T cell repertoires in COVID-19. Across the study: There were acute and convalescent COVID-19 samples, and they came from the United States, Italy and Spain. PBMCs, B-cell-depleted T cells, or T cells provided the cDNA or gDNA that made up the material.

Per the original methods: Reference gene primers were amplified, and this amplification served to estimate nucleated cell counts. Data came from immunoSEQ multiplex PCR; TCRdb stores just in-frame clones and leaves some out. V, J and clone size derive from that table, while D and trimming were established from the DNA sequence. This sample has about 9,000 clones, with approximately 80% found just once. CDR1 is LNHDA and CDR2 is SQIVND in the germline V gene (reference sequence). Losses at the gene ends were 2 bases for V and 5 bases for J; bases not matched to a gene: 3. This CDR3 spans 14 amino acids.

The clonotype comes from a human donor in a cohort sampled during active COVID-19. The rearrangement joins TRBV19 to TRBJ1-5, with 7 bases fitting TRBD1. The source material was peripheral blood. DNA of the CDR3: TGTGCCAGTAGTATATGGCAGGGGGATCAGCCCCAGCATTTT. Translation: CASSIWQGDQPQHF.